The 27 T cell receptor beta chains below come from one sample, sequenced in a study of glioma-infiltrating T cells. TCR alpha and beta CDR3 regions were amplified from RNA using iRepertoire nested multiplex PCR. TCRdb processed the multiplex PCR reads anew with MiXCR; each CDR3 protein has one entry. Among under 130,000 distinct CDR3 sequences listed, under 30% were seen once. Source material: glioma tissue, nonneoplastic brain tissue, or PBMCs (not recorded which). The receptor source for this set is a human donor with low-grade glioma or glioblastoma, undergoing nonglioma brain surgery, or in good health (not recorded which).

This clonotype appeared a few times. J is TRBJ2-1 and V is TRBV28; 11 bases are a match to TRBD2. CDR1 MDHEN and CDR2 SYDVKM come from the germline V gene. With V trimmed by 3 bases and J by 0 bases, 1 base remained unmatched. CDR3 length equals 16 residues. The CDR3 here is CASSFSGGASYNEQFF. CDR3 DNA sequence: TGTGCCAGCAGTTTTAGCGGGGGGGCCTCCTACAATGAGCAGTTCTTC.

Ten or more counts support this clonotype. The chain is built from TRBV7-8 and TRBJ2-5; no reliable D call. Germline CDR1 SGHVS, CDR2 FQNEAQ. The CDR3 extends over 13 amino acids. V was trimmed by 1 base and J by 4 bases, leaving 7 bases between them. The CDR3 nucleotides read TGTGCCAGCAGCTTAGTGAAAGTAGAGACCCAGTACTTC. It specifies CASSLVKVETQYF.

This clonotype was seen at least ten times. V usage is TRBV7-9 and J usage is TRBJ1-2; 8 bases are shared with TRBD1. Looked up from germline, CDR1 is SEHNR and CDR2 is FQNEAQ (reference sequence). The trim removed 5 bases at V and 6 bases at J, leaving 8 bases unmatched. The length of the CDR3 is 14 residues. Written as DNA, the CDR3 is TGTGCCAGCAGCCAGACAGGGGTTGTACATGGCTACACCTTC. It translates to CASSQTGVVHGYTF.

This clonotype has ten or more counts. The gene calls are TRBV27 and TRBJ2-1; 10 bases line up with TRBD2. Germline V gene data show CDR1 as MNHEY and CDR2 as SMNVEV (reference sequence). V trimming: 8 bases; J trimming: 2 bases; junction bases outside the gene matches: 6. The CDR3 consists of 15 residues. CDR3 in amino acids: CASGGLANTYNEQFF. The CDR3 nucleotides are TGTGCCAGCGGGGGACTAGCGAACACCTACAATGAGCAGTTCTTC.

This clonotype was recorded at least ten times. The V gene is TRBV7-2, the J gene TRBJ2-1, with D possibly TRBD2 on 5 matching bases. Germline loops: CDR1 SGHTA, CDR2 FQGNSA. Deletions cut 5 bases from V and 8 bases from J, with 13 bases between. The CDR3 has 13 amino acids. Here the CDR3 DNA reads TGTGCCAGCAGCCCCGAGGGTGGGGATGAGCAGTTCTTC. This translates into CASSPEGGDEQFF.

At least ten counts were recorded for this clonotype. The germline gene is not matched at one end of the junction; a read error may be the cause. V and J are TRBV24-1 and TRBJ2-1; D might be TRBD1 (5 bases). Per germline, CDR1 KGHDR and CDR2 SFDVKD. This CDR3 region has 13 residues. The CDR3 loop is CATSDFGSTGKIF. CDR3 sequence (DNA): TGTGCCACCAGTGATTTCGGTAGTACAGGAAAGATCTTC.

This clonotype has a count of ten or more. The chain has TRBV5-4 and TRBJ1-6; D uncertain. The germline gives CDR1 SGHNT, CDR2 YYREEE (reference sequence). Trimming left V 0 bases short and J 5 bases short, with 9 bases between. The CDR3 runs 15 residues. The CDR3 nucleotides read TGTGCCAGCAGCTTGGAGACGGTCGATAATTCACCCCTCCACTTT. As protein: CASSLETVDNSPLHF.

This clonotype was observed many times. The chain carries TRBV6-1 and TRBJ2-1, with D hard to call. CDR1 is MNHNS and CDR2 is SASEGT in the germline V gene. The CDR3 consists of 13 residues. Trimming removed 3 bases at V and 6 bases at J, with 9 bases between. The CDR3 region is CASSDPGPNEQFF. CDR3 nucleotides: TGTGCCAGCAGTGACCCAGGCCCCAATGAGCAGTTCTTC.

This clonotype was seen repeatedly, ten times or more. One junction end does not reproduce the germline sequence, and a read error may be involved. The chain employs TRBV4-1 and TRBJ1-2; possible D gene TRBD1, 5 bases. The CDR3 sequence is 14 residues long. From germline, CDR1 is MGHRA and CDR2 YSYEKL. CDR3 amino acids: CTSSQGKGDYGYTF. The CDR3 DNA follows: TGCACCAGCAGCCAAGGGAAAGGGGACTATGGCTACACCTTC.

The chain links TRBV5-8 to TRBJ2-7, with D perhaps being TRBD1 or TRBD2 (5 bases each). The V and J ends lost 3 bases and 5 bases respectively, with 15 bases between them. Germline loops: CDR1 SGHTS, CDR2 YDEGEE. CDR3 length equals 14 residues. The CDR3 loop is CASSSRTGTHEQYF. The CDR3 nucleotides read TGTGCCAGCAGCTCCAGGACCGGGACCCACGAGCAGTACTTC.

In its sample, this clonotype was seen many times. J is TRBJ1-2 and V is TRBV7-2, with 8 nucleotides matching TRBD1. Germline V gives CDR1 SGHTA, CDR2 FQGNSA. The CDR3 spans 14 residues. The V segment lost 9 bases and the J segment 9 bases; nucleotides outside the gene matches: 15. The CDR3 is CARDSGQDLSSYTF. The CDR3 DNA reads as TGTGCCAGAGACTCGGGACAGGATTTGAGTAGCTACACCTTC.

This clonotype has at least ten counts. V gene TRBV2 combines with J gene TRBJ1-5, with D maybe TRBD1 (5 bases). CDR1 and CDR2 (germline): SNHLY, FYNNEI. This CDR3 spans 15 amino acids. Trimming took off 2 bases at V and 6 bases at J, with 14 bases between the two ends. CDR3 loop: CASSELGRQGQPQHF. CDR3 bases: TGTGCCAGCAGTGAATTAGGGAGGCAGGGTCAGCCCCAGCATTTT.

Concerning this clonotype itself: The germline gene is not matched at one end of the junction; a read error may be the cause. The chain has TRBV6-9 and TRBJ2-1; 8 bases agree with TRBD1. The CDR3 consists of 17 residues. The germline V gene encodes CDR1 MNHGY and CDR2 SVAAGI. The chain's CDR3 is CAGSYPIGQGYHNEQFF. In DNA, the CDR3 is TGTGCCGGCAGTTACCCCATAGGACAGGGCTATCACAATGAGCAGTTCTTC.

V gene TRBV7-6 combines with J gene TRBJ2-7; TRBD1 or TRBD2 may be the D gene (5 bases each). This CDR3 is built from 14 residues. Trimming stripped 5 bases from V and 3 bases from J, with 14 bases between. CDR1 SGHVS and CDR2 FNYEAQ come from the germline V gene. CDR3 residues: CASSKGRIGYEQYF. As DNA, the CDR3 is TGTGCCAGCAGCAAGGGACGGATTGGCTACGAGCAGTACTTC.

The chain joins TRBV19 to TRBJ1-1; D uncertain. The germline gives CDR1 LNHDA, CDR2 SQIVND (reference sequence). The CDR3 runs to 14 residues. Trimming stripped 3 bases from V and 5 bases from J, with 13 bases between. CDR3 in amino acids: CASSMGGGLTEAFF. DNA of the CDR3: TGTGCCAGTAGTATGGGAGGAGGGTTGACTGAAGCTTTCTTT.

There are a few counts of this clonotype. A read error may be the cause here, since a much bigger clone is one base away. The chain employs TRBV7-2 and TRBJ1-5; no clear D. Germline CDR1 is SGHTA and CDR2 is FQGNSA. This CDR3 is 15 amino acids long. With 5 bases removed from V and 3 bases from J, the gap between germline ends came to 14 bases. The CDR3 loop is CASSQAGSTNQPQHF. The CDR3 DNA reads as TGTGCCAGCAGCCAAGCCGGGTCTACCAATCAGCCCCAGCATTTT.

At least ten counts were recorded for this clonotype. The rearrangement uses TRBV19 and TRBJ1-5, with unresolved D. CDR3 length: 15 residues. V shed 3 bases and J shed 0 bases, with 9 bases lying between them. Germline-derived CDR1 and CDR2 are LNHDA and SQIVND (reference sequence). CDR3 sequence (DNA): TGTGCCAGTAGTATTAAAGGAGATAGCAATCAGCCCCAGCATTTT. This gives the protein CASSIKGDSNQPQHF.

This clonotype was counted a few times. The genes are TRBV20-1 and TRBJ2-5, with 8 bases lining up with TRBD2. J lost 8 bases, V lost 5 bases, and 13 bases had no gene match. The CDR3 consists of 14 residues. Germline V gene lookup returns CDR1 DFQATT and CDR2 SNEGSKA (reference sequence). CDR3 in amino acids: CSAPLAGGAQTQYF. The CDR3 DNA reads TGCAGTGCTCCTTTGGCGGGGGGAGCCCAAACCCAGTACTTC.

This clonotype was counted between two and nine times. The chain links TRBV3-1 to TRBJ2-5; 7 nucleotides match TRBD2. Germline CDR1 and CDR2: LGHDT and YNNKEL (reference sequence). The CDR3 sequence is 13 residues long. V lost 8 bases to trimming and J lost 5 bases; unmatched junction nucleotides: 8. The CDR3 DNA follows: TGTGCCAGCGGAGGGAGGGGCCGGGAGACCCAGTACTTC. Protein sequence: CASGGRGRETQYF.

The sample holds many counts of this clonotype. The rearrangement links TRBV6-6 to TRBJ1-3; D uncertain. Between the trimmed V and J ends, which lost 0 bases and 0 bases, there was a span of 12 bases. Germline V gene sequence: CDR1 MNHNY, CDR2 SVGAGI (reference sequence). This CDR3 region has 17 residues. CDR3 in amino acids: CASSYSKKSSSGNTIYF. The CDR3 DNA follows: TGTGCCAGCAGTTACTCGAAAAAATCCTCCTCTGGAAACACCATATATTTT.

Concerning this clonotype itself: Just one base apart from a much larger clone, this may be a read error. The rearrangement links TRBV7-2 to TRBJ1-2, with D perhaps matching TRBD1 (5 bases). This CDR3 contains 11 residues. Germline V gene sequence: CDR1 SGHTA, CDR2 FQGNSA. Trimming removed 2 bases from V and 8 bases from J, with 6 bases in between. CDR3 amino acids: CASSLNRGYTF. The CDR3 bases are TGTGCCAGCAGCTTAAACAGGGGCTACACCTTC.

In this sample, this clonotype turned up many times. The chain combines TRBV6-1 with TRBJ2-7; D uncertain. The CDR3 loop spans 10 amino acids. CDR1 is MNHNS, CDR2 SASEGT, per germline. V was trimmed by 8 bases and J by 4 bases, leaving 6 bases between them. CDR3 in amino acids: CASGYYEQYF. The CDR3 DNA reads as TGTGCCAGCGGTTATTACGAGCAGTACTTC.

At least ten counts were recorded for this clonotype. The chain uses TRBV6-1 and TRBJ1-2, with TRBD1 matching over 7 bases. From germline, CDR1 is MNHNS and CDR2 SASEGT. This CDR3 spans 13 amino acids. With V trimmed by 6 bases and J by 3 bases, 4 bases remained unmatched. CDR3 bases: TGTGCCAGCAGCCAGGACAGGTACTATGGCTACACCTTC. Encoded protein: CASSQDRYYGYTF.

This clonotype occurred many times. This rearrangement joins TRBV2 to TRBJ1-2; D remains ambiguous. Trimming pared 4 bases from V and 4 bases from J, leaving 13 bases between. The CDR3 is 14 residues long. Germline V gives CDR1 SNHLY, CDR2 FYNNEI. The CDR3 sequence: CASSGQPESYGYTF. The CDR3 DNA follows: TGTGCCAGCAGTGGCCAGCCAGAAAGCTATGGCTACACCTTC. The full variable domain, its missing parts supplied by reference TRBV2 and TRBJ1-2, is EPEVTQTPSHQVTQMGQEVILRCVPISNHLYFYWYRQILGQKVEFLVSFYNNEISEKSEIFDDQFSVERPDGSNFTLKIRSTKLEDSAMYFCASSGQPESYGYTFGSGTRLTVV.

This clonotype was found many times. CDR3 residues: CSAPVEGGYTF. DNA of the CDR3: TGCAGTGCTCCGGTGGAGGGGGGCTACACCTTC. The chain carries TRBV20-1 and TRBJ1-2, with D perhaps TRBD1 (5 bases). The V gene lost 5 bases and the J gene lost 8 bases, with 12 bases spanning the gap. Germline CDR1 reads DFQATT; CDR2 reads SNEGSKA (reference sequence). The CDR3 spans 11 residues.

This clonotype was counted at least ten times. The chain links TRBV2 to TRBJ2-1, with a possible D match to TRBD1 (6 bases). The CDR3 has 14 amino acids. V was trimmed by 2 bases and J by 6 bases, leaving 11 bases between them. Germline V gene sequence: CDR1 SNHLY, CDR2 FYNNEI. CDR3 sequence reads: CASSEWGPLNEQFF. CDR3 sequence (DNA): TGTGCCAGCAGTGAATGGGGGCCCCTCAATGAGCAGTTCTTC.

The genes are TRBV18 and TRBJ2-3; the D gene is possibly TRBD2 (5 bases). This CDR3 has 14 residues. Per germline, CDR1 KGHSH and CDR2 LQKENI. Between the trimmed V and J ends, which lost 2 bases and 2 bases, there was a span of 8 bases. The CDR3 coding sequence is TGTGCCAGCTCACCAAAGGGAGTCACAGATACGCAGTATTTT. Translating gives CASSPKGVTDTQYF.